The 4 T cell receptor beta chains presented below share a single source sample, sequenced in a study of cytomegalovirus exposure and HLA in healthy donors. The PCR contained 60 Vbeta and 13 Jbeta primers. Repertoires were generated with immunoSEQ multiplex PCR, while TCRdb's copy carries only in-frame clones and drops some. This sample carries roughly 150,000 clones, 78% of them seen once, and the ten largest clones take roughly 6%. Sequenced: PBMCs. These receptors were collected from a woman aged 35 to 49 in good health and CMV-seropositive.

The genes are TRBV28 and TRBJ1-1, with a tentative D call TRBD1 (5 bases). V lost 5 bases and J lost 1, with 14 bases in between. Germline CDR1 MDHEN, CDR2 SYDVKM. This CDR3 is built from 15 residues. The CDR3 DNA follows: TGTGCCAGCAGTCGACAGACGTCGGGGAACACTGAAGCTTTCTTT. Amino acids: CASSRQTSGNTEAFF.

The chain couples TRBV5-5 to TRBJ2-3, with D unresolved. The CDR3 runs to 12 residues. CDR1 and CDR2 from the germline V gene are SGHKS and YYEKEE (reference sequence). Between the trimmed V and J ends, which lost 4 bases and 6 bases, there was a span of 9 bases. CDR3 bases: TGTGCCAGCAGCCCCCTGCGGGATACGCAGTATTTT. Residues: CASSPLRDTQYF.

The genes are TRBV2 and TRBJ1-3; no clear D. V was shortened by 6 bases and J by 4 bases, with 7 bases between the two germline ends. CDR1 and CDR2 from the germline V gene are SNHLY and FYNNEI. The CDR3 consists of 12 residues. The CDR3 spells CASSLEGNTIYF. In nucleotides, the CDR3 is TGTGCCAGCAGCCTAGAAGGAAACACCATATATTTT.

This chain joins TRBV5-1 and TRBJ2-1; 11 nucleotides agree with TRBD2. Per germline, CDR1 SGHRS and CDR2 YFSETQ. The CDR3 is 16 amino acids. V gave up 1 base and J gave up 5 bases; unmatched junction bases: 5. The CDR3 sequence: CASSLFGTSGNNEQFF. The CDR3 DNA reads as TGCGCCAGCAGCTTGTTCGGGACTAGCGGCAACAATGAGCAGTTCTTC. The full variable domain, its missing parts supplied by reference TRBV5-1 and TRBJ2-1, is KAGVTQTPRYLIKTRGQQVTLSCSPISGHRSVSWYQQTPGQGLQFLFEYFSETQRNKGNFPGRFSGRQFSNSRSEMNVSTLELGDSALYLCASSLFGTSGNNEQFFGPGTRLTVL.